This paragraph reports one T cell receptor (beta chain). This specimen belongs to a study of blood T cell repertoires in COVID-19. As for the study in general: The United States, Italy and Spain supplied acute and convalescent COVID-19 samples. PBMCs, B-cell-depleted T cells, or T cells provided the cDNA or gDNA that made up the material.

The CDR3 runs 14 residues. The junction had 7 bases not matched to a gene; V was cut back by 1 base and J by 8 bases. Looked up from germline, CDR1 is SGHVS and CDR2 is FQNEAQ. TCRdb's copy holds only in-frame clones and misses some; the assay was immunoSEQ multiplex PCR. This table holds 200,000 to 250,000 clones, approximately 84% found once. The chain recombines TRBV7-8 with TRBJ1-1; 7 bases match TRBD1. The sequenced material came from peripheral blood. The TCR was taken from a woman older than 75 with acute or convalescent COVID-19. This chain's CDR3 is CASSLDTGDAEAFF. CDR3 coding DNA: TGTGCCAGCAGCTTAGATACAGGGGACGCCGAAGCTTTCTTT. Full variable domain (rest looked up from reference TRBV7-8 and TRBJ1-1): GAGVSQSPRYKVAKRGQDVALRCDPISGHVSLFWYQQALGQGPEFLTYFQNEAQLDKSGLPSDRFFAERPEGSVSTLKIQRTQQEDSAVYLCASSLDTGDAEAFFGQGTRLTVV.